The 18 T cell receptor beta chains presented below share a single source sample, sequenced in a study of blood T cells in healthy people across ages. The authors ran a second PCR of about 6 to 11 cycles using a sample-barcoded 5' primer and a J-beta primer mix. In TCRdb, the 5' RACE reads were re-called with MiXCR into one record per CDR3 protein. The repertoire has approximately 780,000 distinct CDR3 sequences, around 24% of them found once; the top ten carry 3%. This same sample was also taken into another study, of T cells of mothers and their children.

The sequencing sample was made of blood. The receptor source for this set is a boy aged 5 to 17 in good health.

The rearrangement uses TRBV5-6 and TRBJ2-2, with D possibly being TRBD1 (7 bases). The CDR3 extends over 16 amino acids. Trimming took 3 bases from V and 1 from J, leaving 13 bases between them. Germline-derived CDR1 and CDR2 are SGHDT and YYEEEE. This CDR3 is CASSWRGQWNTGELFF. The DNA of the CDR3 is TGTGCCAGCAGCTGGCGGGGACAGTGGAACACCGGGGAGCTGTTTTTT.

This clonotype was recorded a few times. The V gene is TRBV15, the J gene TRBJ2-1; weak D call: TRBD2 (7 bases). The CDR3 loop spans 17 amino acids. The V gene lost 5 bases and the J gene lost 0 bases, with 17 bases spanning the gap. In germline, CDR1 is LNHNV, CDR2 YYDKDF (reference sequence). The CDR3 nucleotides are TGTGCCACCAGCCCTCTTGGGGGGGCAAGCTCCTACAATGAGCAGTTCTTC. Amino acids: CATSPLGGASSYNEQFF. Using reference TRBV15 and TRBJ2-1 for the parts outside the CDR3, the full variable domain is DAMVIQNPRYQVTQFGKPVTLSCSQTLNHNVMYWYQQKSSQAPKLLFHYYDKDFNNEADTPDNFQSRRPNTSFCFLDIRSPGLGDTAMYLCATSPLGGASSYNEQFFGPGTRLTVL.

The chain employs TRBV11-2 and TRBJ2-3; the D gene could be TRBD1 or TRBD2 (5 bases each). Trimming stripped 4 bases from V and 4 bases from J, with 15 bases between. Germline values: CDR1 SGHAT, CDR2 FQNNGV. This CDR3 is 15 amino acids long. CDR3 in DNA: TGTGCCAGCAGCTCTGGGACCTTAAAAGCAGATACGCAGTATTTT. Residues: CASSSGTLKADTQYF.

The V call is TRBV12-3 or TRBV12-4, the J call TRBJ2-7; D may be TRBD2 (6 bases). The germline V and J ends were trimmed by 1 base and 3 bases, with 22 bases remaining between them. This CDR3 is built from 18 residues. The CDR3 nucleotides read TGTGCCAGCAGTTTAGTTGGGGGACTCCCCGCCTTTGGCTACGAGCAGTACTTC. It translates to CASSLVGGLPAFGYEQYF.

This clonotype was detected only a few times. The CDR3: CSARGAGATNEKLFF. CDR3 DNA sequence: TGCAGTGCTAGAGGGGCAGGGGCAACTAATGAAAAACTGTTTTTT. The chain links TRBV20-1 to TRBJ1-4; D possibly corresponds to TRBD1 (6 bases). Looked up from germline, CDR1 is DFQATT and CDR2 is SNEGSKA (reference sequence). This CDR3 region has 15 residues. Trimming cost V 1 base and J 0 bases, with 9 bases left between them.

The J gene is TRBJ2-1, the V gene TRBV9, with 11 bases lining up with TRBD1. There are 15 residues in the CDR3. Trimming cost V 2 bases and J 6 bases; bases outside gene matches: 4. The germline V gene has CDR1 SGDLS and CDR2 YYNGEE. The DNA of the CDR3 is TGTGCCAGCAGCGTGGACAGGGGGCTCGGCAATGAGCAGTTCTTC. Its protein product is CASSVDRGLGNEQFF.

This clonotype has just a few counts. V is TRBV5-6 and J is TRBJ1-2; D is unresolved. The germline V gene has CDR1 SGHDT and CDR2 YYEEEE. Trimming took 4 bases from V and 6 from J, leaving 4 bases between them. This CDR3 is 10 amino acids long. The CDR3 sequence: CASSPHGYTF. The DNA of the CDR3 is TGTGCCAGCAGCCCTCATGGCTACACCTTC.

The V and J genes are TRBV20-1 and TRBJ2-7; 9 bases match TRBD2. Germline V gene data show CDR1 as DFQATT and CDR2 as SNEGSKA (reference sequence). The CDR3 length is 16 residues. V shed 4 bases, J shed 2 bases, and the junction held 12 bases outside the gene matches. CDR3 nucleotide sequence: TGCAGTGCTAAGTCCCCGCGGGGGGGAATCGCCTACGAGCAGTACTTC. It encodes CSAKSPRGGIAYEQYF.

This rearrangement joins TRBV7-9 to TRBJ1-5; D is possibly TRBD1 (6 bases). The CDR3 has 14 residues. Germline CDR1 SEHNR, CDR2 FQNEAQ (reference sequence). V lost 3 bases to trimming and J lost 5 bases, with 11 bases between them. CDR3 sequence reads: CASSLGGAHQPQHF. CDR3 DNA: TGTGCCAGCAGCTTGGGGGGGGCCCATCAGCCCCAGCATTTT.

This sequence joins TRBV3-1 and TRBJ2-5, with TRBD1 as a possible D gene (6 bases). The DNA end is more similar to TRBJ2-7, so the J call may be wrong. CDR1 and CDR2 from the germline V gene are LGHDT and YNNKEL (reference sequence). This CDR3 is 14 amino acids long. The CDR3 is CASSHGQTTYEQYF. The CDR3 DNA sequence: TGTGCCAGCAGCCACGGACAGACGACCTACGAGCAGTACTTC.

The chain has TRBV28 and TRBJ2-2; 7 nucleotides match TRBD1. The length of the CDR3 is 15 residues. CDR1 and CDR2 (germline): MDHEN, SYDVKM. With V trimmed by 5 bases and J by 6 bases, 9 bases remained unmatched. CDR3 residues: CASSPSDRRAGELFF. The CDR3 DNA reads TGTGCCAGCAGTCCCTCGGACAGGCGGGCCGGGGAGCTGTTTTTT. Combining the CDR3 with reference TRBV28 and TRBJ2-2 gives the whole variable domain DVKVTQSSRYLVKRTGEKVFLECVQDMDHENMFWYRQDPGLGLRLIYFSYDVKMKEKGDIPEGYSVSREKKERFSLILESASTNQTSMYLCASSPSDRRAGELFFGEGSRLTVL.

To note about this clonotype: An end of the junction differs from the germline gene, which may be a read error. DNA for the CDR3: TGCAGCGTTGAACTAGGGGGCTTAAGAGAGCAGTCCTTC. Translated, it gives CSVELGGLREQSF. V gene TRBV29-1 combines with J gene TRBJ2-7; 7 bases fit TRBD1. This CDR3 has 13 residues. Germline lookup yields CDR1 SQVTM and CDR2 ANQGSEA.

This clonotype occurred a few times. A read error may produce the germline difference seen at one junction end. CDR3: CASGPPGQGLYGYAF. In DNA form, the CDR3 reads TGTGCTAGTGGCCCCCCGGGACAGGGGCTCTATGGCTACGCCTTC. V is TRBV12-5 and J is TRBJ1-2, with 10 bases aligning to TRBD1. CDR1 and CDR2 (germline): LGHNT, FRNRAP. This CDR3 has 15 amino acids.

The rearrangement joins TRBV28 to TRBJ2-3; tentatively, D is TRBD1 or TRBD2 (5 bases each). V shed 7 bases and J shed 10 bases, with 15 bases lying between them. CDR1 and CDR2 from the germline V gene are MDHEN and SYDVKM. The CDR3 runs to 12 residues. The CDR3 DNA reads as TGTGCCAGCAACGCGGGTGGGGCTGCGCAGTATTTT. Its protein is CASNAGGAAQYF. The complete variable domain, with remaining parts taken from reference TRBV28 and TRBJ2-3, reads DVKVTQSSRYLVKRTGEKVFLECVQDMDHENMFWYRQDPGLGLRLIYFSYDVKMKEKGDIPEGYSVSREKKERFSLILESASTNQTSMYLCASNAGGAAQYFGPGTRLTVL.

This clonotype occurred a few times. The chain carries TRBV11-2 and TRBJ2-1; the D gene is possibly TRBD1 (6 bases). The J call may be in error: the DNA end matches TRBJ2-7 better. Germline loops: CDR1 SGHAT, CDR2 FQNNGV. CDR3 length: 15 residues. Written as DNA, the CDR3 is TGTGCCAGCAGCTTAGAAGCACAGGGTAGGGACGAGCAGTACTTC. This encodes CASSLEAQGRDEQYF.

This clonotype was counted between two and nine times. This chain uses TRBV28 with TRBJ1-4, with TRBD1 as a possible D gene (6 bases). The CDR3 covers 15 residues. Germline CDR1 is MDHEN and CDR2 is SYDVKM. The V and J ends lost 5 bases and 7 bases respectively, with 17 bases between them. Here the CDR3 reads CASSVGGGIGEKLFF. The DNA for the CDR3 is TGTGCCAGCAGTGTCGGAGGGGGAATAGGTGAAAAACTGTTTTTT.

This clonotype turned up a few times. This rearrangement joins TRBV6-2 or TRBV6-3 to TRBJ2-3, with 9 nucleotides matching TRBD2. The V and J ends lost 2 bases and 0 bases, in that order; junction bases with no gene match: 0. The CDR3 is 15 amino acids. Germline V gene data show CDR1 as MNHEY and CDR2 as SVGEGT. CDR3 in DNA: TGTGCCAGCAGTTACGGGACTAGCAGCACAGATACGCAGTATTTT. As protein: CASSYGTSSTDTQYF.

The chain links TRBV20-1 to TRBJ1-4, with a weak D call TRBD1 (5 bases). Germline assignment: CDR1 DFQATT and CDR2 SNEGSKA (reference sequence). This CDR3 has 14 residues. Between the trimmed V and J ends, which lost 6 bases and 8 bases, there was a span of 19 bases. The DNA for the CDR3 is TGCAGTGCCCGAGGTGGGGGGGTCCGGGAAAAACTGTTTTTT. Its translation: CSARGGGVREKLFF.